This TCR beta chain emerged from a study of blood T cells in healthy people across ages. This clonotype appeared many times. Its antigen remains unidentified. Through a sample-barcoded 5' primer and a J-beta primer mix, a second PCR was run for about 7 to 12 cycles. At least 3 million CDR3-containing paired-end reads were obtained per sample. TCRdb recomputed calls from the 5' RACE reads with MiXCR, one row per CDR3 protein. The sample shows 600,000 to 800,000 distinct CDR3 sequences, under 25% of them seen only once. Healthy Russian Caucasian donors spanned ages roughly 6 to 90 years. Per sample, extraction of total RNA gave at least 6 micrograms in every case. Study-wide results and limits: Whereas aged donors had fewer naive CD4+ cells, long-lived donors had more of them and higher diversity.

V shed 3 bases and J 4 bases; nucleotides not matched to a gene: 9. Germline V lookup: CDR1 KGHDR, CDR2 SFDVKD. This CDR3 has 17 amino acids. The chain uses TRBV24-1 and TRBJ2-2, with 8 nucleotides matching TRBD1. The specimen sequenced was blood. This receptor was taken from a man in his 70s in good health. The CDR3 region is CATSDLRTGISTGELFF. The CDR3 DNA follows: TGTGCCACCAGTGATCTTCGGACAGGGATTAGCACCGGGGAGCTGTTTTTT.